The 14 T cell receptor beta chains reported below all come from one sample, sequenced in a study of breast tumors, draining lymph nodes, adjacent tissues. Each CDR3 protein is one row after TCRdb ran MiXCR on the multiplex PCR reads. This table holds about 130,000 distinct CDR3 sequences, around 20% found once. Samples came from axillary lymph nodes draining the breast cancer. The sample taken for sequencing was axillary lymph node tissue. These TCRs come from a female donor with breast cancer. Some clones in this sample may be carry-over from other donors' samples.

This clonotype was seen at least ten times. This CDR3 is CASSPGTSAHEQYF. The CDR3 nucleotides are TGTGCCAGCAGTCCCGGGACTAGCGCCCACGAGCAGTACTTC. V and J are TRBV6-1 and TRBJ2-7, with 10 positions matching TRBD2. Trimming at V came to 5 bases and at J to 5 bases, leaving 6 bases not matched to a gene. The CDR3 covers 14 residues. Germline CDR1 and CDR2: MNHNS and SASEGT.

This clonotype was seen more than once but under ten times. The gene calls are TRBV30 and TRBJ2-1; TRBD2 might be the D (5 bases). Germline assignment: CDR1 GTSNPN and CDR2 SVGIG (reference sequence). The CDR3 is 14 amino acids. V was trimmed by 5 bases and J by 0 bases, leaving 11 bases between them. For the CDR3, the DNA is TGTGCCTGGGAGACGGGGAGCTCCTACAATGAGCAGTTCTTC. It encodes CAWETGSSYNEQFF.

A word on this clonotype: This CDR3 is missing its conserved last phenylalanine or tryptophan, likely due to a read error. The limits of the CDR3 on the DNA are not certain, so only TCRdb's listed CDR3 is given. The chain links TRBV20-1 to TRBJ2-1; the tabulated D call, TRBD2, remains unverified against the DNA. Termini included, the CDR3 measures 15 amino acids. Germline loops: CDR1 DFQATT, CDR2 SNEGSKA (reference sequence). CDR3 in amino acids: CSARDTSGRGNERFS.

This clonotype was detected many times. This chain connects TRBV20-1 to TRBJ2-2; tentatively, D is TRBD1 or TRBD2 (5 bases each). CDR1 and CDR2 from the germline V gene are DFQATT and SNEGSKA (reference sequence). The length of the CDR3 is 15 residues. Deletions cut 2 bases from V and 0 bases from J, with 10 bases between. DNA for the CDR3: TGCAGTGCTAGATACGGGGCAACGAACACCGGGGAGCTGTTTTTT. Its translation is CSARYGATNTGELFF.

To note about this clonotype: Possible read error: a much larger clone is one base away. This sequence joins TRBV11-3 and TRBJ2-1; 9 positions agree with TRBD2. Germline CDR1 SGHNT, CDR2 YENEEA. The CDR3 runs 17 residues. CDR3 DNA sequence: TGTGCCAGCAGCCAGGGGCTAGCGGGACCTCTCTACAATGAGCAGTCCTTC. Its translation: CASSQGLAGPLYNEQSF.

In its sample, this clonotype was seen many times. The V gene is TRBV6-5, the J gene TRBJ2-1, with 16 bases that match TRBD2. The germline V gene encodes CDR1 MNHEY and CDR2 SVGAGI. V trimming: 6 bases; J trimming: 2 bases; junction bases outside the gene matches: 10. CDR3 length: 19 residues. The CDR3 loop is CASRSLGLAGGNPYNEQFF. The DNA of the CDR3 is TGTGCCAGCAGGTCACTGGGACTAGCGGGAGGGAATCCCTACAATGAGCAGTTCTTC.

A remark on this clonotype: A read error may be the cause here, since a much bigger clone is one base away. The final CDR3 position lacks the conserved phenylalanine or tryptophan, pointing to a likely read error. The chain links TRBV28 to TRBJ1-4; possibly TRBD1 for D (5 bases). The V end was cut by 2 bases, the J end by 0 bases, with 13 bases between. CDR3 length equals 17 residues. Germline V gives CDR1 MDHEN, CDR2 SYDVKM. The CDR3 DNA reads as TGTGCCAGCAGTTTAGACCAGGGTGGGGCAACTAATGAAAAACTGTTTCTT. Protein sequence: CASSLDQGGATNEKLFL.

This clonotype was seen at least ten times. This chain links TRBV6-1 with TRBJ2-3, with 10 bases matching TRBD2. After removal of 4 bases from V and 5 bases from J, the junction contained 9 bases not matched to a gene. Germline V gene sequence: CDR1 MNHNS, CDR2 SASEGT. CDR3 length: 16 amino acids. The CDR3 DNA follows: TGTGCCAGCAGTGGACAACCGGGACTAGCGAAAGATACGCAGTATTTT. Its protein is CASSGQPGLAKDTQYF.

Many counts were recorded for this clonotype. The chain uses TRBV12-5 and TRBJ1-2; D unclear. From germline, CDR1 is LGHNT and CDR2 FRNRAP. V gave up 2 bases and J gave up 4 bases, with 5 bases separating them. CDR3 size: 12 residues. The CDR3 sequence is CASGLTVYGYTF. In nucleotides, the CDR3 is TGTGCTAGTGGTTTGACTGTCTATGGCTACACCTTC.

This clonotype was counted between two and nine times. The chain couples TRBV28 to TRBJ2-1; either TRBD1 or TRBD2 may supply D (5 bases each). Trimming cost V 2 bases and J 15 bases, with 11 bases left between them. Germline values: CDR1 MDHEN, CDR2 SYDVKM. The CDR3 is 11 residues long. The CDR3 sequence is CASSLQGVGFF. The CDR3, as DNA: TGTGCCAGCAGTTTACAGGGAGTGGGGTTCTTC.

About this clonotype: This may be a read error: a much more frequent sequence differs by one nucleotide. The chain couples TRBV27 to TRBJ2-2; the D gene is possibly TRBD2 (6 bases). CDR3 length: 16 residues. V lost 5 bases, J lost 1 base, and 14 bases lay in between. CDR1 MNHEY and CDR2 SMNVEV come from the germline V gene (reference sequence). Written as DNA, the CDR3 is TGTGCCAGCAGTGACCGGGACTTCGGGAACACCGGGGAGCTGTTTTTT. This translates into CASSDRDFGNTGELFF.

V usage is TRBV28 and J usage is TRBJ2-1, with TRBD1 as a possible D gene (6 bases). Germline V gene data show CDR1 as MDHEN and CDR2 as SYDVKM. CDR3 length equals 13 residues. V was pared by 5 bases and J by 7 bases, with 12 bases between. CDR3 sequence reads: CASSRTADNEQFF. The DNA of the CDR3 is TGTGCCAGCAGTCGGACAGCAGATAATGAGCAGTTCTTC.

This clonotype has a count of ten or more. The chain uses TRBV20-1 and TRBJ2-5; D might be TRBD2 (6 bases). Germline V CDR1 and CDR2: DFQATT, SNEGSKA (reference sequence). The germline V and J ends were trimmed by 2 bases and 4 bases, with 20 bases remaining between them. This CDR3 is 16 amino acids long. The CDR3 DNA reads as TGCAGTGCTAGATCCCGGGACTCCCCAATACCAGAGACCCAGTACTTC. The encoded protein is CSARSRDSPIPETQYF.

This clonotype came up many times. CDR3 in amino acids: CASSAQAGGGSYEQYF. CDR3 sequence (DNA): TGTGCCAGTAGTGCTCAAGCGGGAGGGGGCTCCTACGAGCAGTACTTC. The chain recombines TRBV19 with TRBJ2-7, with 10 bases aligning to TRBD2. After removal of 5 bases from V and 0 bases from J, the junction contained 7 bases not matched to a gene. Germline lookup yields CDR1 LNHDA and CDR2 SQIVND (reference sequence). CDR3 size: 16 residues.